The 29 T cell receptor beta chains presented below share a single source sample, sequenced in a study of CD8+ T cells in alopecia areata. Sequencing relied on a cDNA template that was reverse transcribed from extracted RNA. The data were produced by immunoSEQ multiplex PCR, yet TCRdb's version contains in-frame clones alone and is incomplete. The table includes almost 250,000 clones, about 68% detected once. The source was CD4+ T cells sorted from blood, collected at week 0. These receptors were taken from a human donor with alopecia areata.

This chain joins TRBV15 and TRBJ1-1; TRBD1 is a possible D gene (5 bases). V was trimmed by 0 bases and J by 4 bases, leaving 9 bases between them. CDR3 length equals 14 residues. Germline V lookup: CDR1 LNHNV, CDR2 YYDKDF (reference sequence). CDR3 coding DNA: TGTGCCACCAGCAGAGATTGGGGGGGCACTGAAGCTTTCTTT. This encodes CATSRDWGGTEAFF.

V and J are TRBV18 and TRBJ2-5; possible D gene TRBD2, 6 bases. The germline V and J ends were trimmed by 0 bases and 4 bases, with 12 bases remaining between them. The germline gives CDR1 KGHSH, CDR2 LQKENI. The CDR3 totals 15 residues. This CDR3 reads CASSPPGQGLETQYF. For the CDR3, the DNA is TGTGCCAGCTCACCACCAGGGCAGGGACTAGAGACCCAGTACTTC.

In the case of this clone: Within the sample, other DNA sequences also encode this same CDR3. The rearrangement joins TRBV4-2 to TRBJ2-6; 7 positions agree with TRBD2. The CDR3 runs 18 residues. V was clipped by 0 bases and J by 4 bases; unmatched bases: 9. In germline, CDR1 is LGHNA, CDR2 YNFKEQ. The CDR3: CASSQDQGGRGGANVLTF. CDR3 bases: TGTGCCAGCAGCCAAGATCAAGGAGGGCGGGGGGGGGCCAACGTCCTGACTTTC.

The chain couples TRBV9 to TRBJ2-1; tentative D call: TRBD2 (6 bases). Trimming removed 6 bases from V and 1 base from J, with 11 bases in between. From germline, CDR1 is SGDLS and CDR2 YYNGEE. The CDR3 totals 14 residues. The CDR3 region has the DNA TGTGCCAGCACTCCGGGACTGTCCTACAATGAGCAGTTCTTC. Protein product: CASTPGLSYNEQFF.

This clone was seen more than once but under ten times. As DNA, the CDR3 is TGTGCCAGCAGTGCGGGGACCCAGTACTTC. It is translated as CASSAGTQYF. The rearrangement uses TRBV2 and TRBJ2-5, with D unclear. Germline V lookup: CDR1 SNHLY, CDR2 FYNNEI. V was trimmed by 4 bases and J by 7 bases, leaving 4 bases between them. This CDR3 spans 10 amino acids.

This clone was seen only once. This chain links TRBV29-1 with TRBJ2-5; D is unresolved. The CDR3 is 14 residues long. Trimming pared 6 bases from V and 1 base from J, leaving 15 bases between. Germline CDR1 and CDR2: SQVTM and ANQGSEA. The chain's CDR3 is CSVNPPGTQETQYF. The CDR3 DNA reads TGCAGCGTGAACCCACCGGGCACCCAAGAGACCCAGTACTTC.

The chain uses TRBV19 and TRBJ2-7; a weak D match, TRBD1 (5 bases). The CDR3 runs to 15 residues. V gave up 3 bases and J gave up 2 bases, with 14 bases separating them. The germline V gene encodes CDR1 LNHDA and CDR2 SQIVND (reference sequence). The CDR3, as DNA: TGTGCCAGTAGTATGGTCGGCAAAGGGGCCTACGAGCAGTACTTC. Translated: CASSMVGKGAYEQYF.

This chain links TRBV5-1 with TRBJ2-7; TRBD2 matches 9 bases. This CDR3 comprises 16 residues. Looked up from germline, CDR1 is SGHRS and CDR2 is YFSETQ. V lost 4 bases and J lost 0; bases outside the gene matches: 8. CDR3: CASSPSLAGFSYEQYF. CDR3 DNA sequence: TGCGCCAGCAGCCCGAGTCTAGCGGGGTTCTCCTACGAGCAGTACTTC. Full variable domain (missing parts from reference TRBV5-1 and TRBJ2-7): KAGVTQTPRYLIKTRGQQVTLSCSPISGHRSVSWYQQTPGQGLQFLFEYFSETQRNKGNFPGRFSGRQFSNSRSEMNVSTLELGDSALYLCASSPSLAGFSYEQYFGPGTRLTVT.

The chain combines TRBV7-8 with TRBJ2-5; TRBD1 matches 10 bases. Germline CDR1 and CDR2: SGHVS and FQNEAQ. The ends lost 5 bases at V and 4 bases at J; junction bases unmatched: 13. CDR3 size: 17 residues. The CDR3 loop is CASSPQTGTGVRETQYF. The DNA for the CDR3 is TGTGCCAGCAGCCCCCAGACCGGGACAGGGGTACGAGAGACCCAGTACTTC.

DNA of the CDR3: TGTGCCAGCAGTTTACGGGGGAGGGAGGCTTTCTTT. Its translation is CASSLRGREAFF. This chain connects TRBV6-5 to TRBJ1-1; possible D gene TRBD1, 5 bases. The CDR3 runs 12 residues. Germline V gene data show CDR1 as MNHEY and CDR2 as SVGAGI. The ends were cut back, 4 bases at V and 11 bases at J, with 14 bases in the middle.

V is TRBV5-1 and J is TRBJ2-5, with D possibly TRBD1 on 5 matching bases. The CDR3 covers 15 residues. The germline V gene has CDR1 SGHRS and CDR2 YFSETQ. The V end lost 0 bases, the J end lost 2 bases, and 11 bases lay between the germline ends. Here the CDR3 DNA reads TGCGCCAGCAGCTTGGCCGGCACAGGACAAGAGACCCAGTACTTC. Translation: CASSLAGTGQETQYF.

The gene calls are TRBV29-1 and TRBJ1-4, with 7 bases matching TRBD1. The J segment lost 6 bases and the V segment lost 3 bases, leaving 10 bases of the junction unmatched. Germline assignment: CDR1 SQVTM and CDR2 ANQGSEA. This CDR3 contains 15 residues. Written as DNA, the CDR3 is TGCAGCGTTGATGACCCCACCGGGACAGATGAAAAACTGTTTTTT. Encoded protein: CSVDDPTGTDEKLFF.

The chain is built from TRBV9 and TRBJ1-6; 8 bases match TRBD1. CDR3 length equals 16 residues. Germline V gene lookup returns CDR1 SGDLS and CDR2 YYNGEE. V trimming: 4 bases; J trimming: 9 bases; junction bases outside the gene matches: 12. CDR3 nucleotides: TGTGCCAGCAGCCCCCTGGACAGGGCGTCATTTTCACCCCTCCACTTT. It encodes CASSPLDRASFSPLHF.

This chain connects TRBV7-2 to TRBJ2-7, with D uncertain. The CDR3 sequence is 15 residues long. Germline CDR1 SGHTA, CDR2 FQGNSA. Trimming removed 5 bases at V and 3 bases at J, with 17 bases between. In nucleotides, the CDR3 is TGTGCCAGCAGCATCTGGAGACGGTGGGACTACGAGCAGTACTTC. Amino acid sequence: CASSIWRRWDYEQYF.

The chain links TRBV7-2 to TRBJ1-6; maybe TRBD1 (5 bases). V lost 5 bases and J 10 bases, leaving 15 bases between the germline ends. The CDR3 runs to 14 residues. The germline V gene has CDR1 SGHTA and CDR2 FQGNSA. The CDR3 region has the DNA TGTGCCAGCAGCCGGGGGTTCGAGGCATCACCCCTCCACTTT. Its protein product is CASSRGFEASPLHF.

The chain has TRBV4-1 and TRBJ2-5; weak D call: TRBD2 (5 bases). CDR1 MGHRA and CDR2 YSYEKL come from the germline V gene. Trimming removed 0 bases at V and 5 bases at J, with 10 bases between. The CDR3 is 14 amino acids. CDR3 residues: CASSQDSGSETQYF. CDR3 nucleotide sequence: TGCGCCAGCAGCCAAGATTCGGGGTCGGAGACCCAGTACTTC.

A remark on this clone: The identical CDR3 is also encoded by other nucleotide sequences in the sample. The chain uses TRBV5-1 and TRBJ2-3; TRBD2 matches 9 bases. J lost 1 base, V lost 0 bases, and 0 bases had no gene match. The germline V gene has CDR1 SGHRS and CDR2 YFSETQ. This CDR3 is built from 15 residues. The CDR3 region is CASSLGLAGTDTQYF. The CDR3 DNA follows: TGCGCCAGCAGCTTGGGACTAGCGGGCACAGATACGCAGTATTTT.

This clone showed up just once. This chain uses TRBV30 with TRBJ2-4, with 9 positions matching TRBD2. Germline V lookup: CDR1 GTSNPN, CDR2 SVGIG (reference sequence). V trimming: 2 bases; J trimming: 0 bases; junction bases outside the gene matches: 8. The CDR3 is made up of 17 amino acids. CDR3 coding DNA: TGTGCCTGGAGTCGGGGTAGCGGGGGCGAAGCCAAAAACATTCAGTACTTC. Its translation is CAWSRGSGGEAKNIQYF.

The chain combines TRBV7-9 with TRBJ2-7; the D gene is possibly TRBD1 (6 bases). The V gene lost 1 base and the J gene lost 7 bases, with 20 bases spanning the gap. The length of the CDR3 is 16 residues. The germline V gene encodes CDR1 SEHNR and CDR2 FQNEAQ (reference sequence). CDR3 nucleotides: TGTGCCAGCAGCTTAGGGGACAACTCCTTAGTGAGGGAGCAGTACTTC. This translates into CASSLGDNSLVREQYF.

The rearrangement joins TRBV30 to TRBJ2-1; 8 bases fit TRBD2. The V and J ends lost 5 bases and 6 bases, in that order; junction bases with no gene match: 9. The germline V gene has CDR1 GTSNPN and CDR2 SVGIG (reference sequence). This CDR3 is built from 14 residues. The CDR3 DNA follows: TGTGCCTGGCTGCCCCGGGGGGGGGCCAATGAGCAGTTCTTC. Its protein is CAWLPRGGANEQFF.

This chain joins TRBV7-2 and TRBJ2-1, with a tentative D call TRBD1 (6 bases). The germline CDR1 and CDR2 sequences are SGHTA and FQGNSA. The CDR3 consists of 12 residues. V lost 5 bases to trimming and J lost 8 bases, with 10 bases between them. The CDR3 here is CASSVRGHEQFF. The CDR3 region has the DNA TGTGCCAGCAGCGTCAGGGGCCATGAGCAGTTCTTC. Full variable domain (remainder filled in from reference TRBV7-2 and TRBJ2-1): GAGVSQSPSNKVTEKGKDVELRCDPISGHTALYWYRQSLGQGLEFLIYFQGNSAPDKSGLPSDRFSAERTGGSVSTLTIQRTQQEDSAVYLCASSVRGHEQFFGPGTRLTVL.

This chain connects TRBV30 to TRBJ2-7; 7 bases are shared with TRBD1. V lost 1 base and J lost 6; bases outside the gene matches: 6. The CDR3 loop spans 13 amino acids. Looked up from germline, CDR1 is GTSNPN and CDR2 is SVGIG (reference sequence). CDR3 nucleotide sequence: TGTGCCTGGAGTGAAGGCAGGGGGACCGAGCAGTACTTC. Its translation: CAWSEGRGTEQYF.

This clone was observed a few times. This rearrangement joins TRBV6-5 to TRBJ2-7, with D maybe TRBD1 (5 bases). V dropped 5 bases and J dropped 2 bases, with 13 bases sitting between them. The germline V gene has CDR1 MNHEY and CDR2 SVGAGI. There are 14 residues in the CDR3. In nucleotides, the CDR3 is TGTGCCAGCAGTCCCCATAAGGGGACCTACGAGCAGTACTTC. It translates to CASSPHKGTYEQYF.

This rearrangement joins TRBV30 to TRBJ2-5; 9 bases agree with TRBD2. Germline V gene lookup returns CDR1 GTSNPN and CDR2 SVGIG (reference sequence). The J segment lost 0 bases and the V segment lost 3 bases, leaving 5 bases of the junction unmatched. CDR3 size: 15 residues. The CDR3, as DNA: TGTGCCTGGAGCGACGGACTAGCGCACCAAGAGACCCAGTACTTC. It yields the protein CAWSDGLAHQETQYF.

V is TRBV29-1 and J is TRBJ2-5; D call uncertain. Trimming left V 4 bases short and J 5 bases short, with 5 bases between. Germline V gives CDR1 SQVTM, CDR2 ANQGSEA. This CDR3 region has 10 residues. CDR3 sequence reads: CSVADETQYF. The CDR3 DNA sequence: TGCAGCGTTGCGGATGAGACCCAGTACTTC.

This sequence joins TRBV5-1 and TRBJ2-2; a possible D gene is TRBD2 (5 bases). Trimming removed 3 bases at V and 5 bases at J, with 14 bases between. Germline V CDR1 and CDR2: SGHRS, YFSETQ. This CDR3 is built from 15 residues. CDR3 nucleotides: TGCGCCAGCAGCTCGGACCCCCGCGGGACCGGGGAGCTGTTTTTT. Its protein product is CASSSDPRGTGELFF.

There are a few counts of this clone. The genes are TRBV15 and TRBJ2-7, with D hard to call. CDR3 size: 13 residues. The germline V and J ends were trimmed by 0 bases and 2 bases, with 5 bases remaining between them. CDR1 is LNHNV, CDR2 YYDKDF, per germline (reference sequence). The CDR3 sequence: CATSRDPPYEQYF. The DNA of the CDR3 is TGTGCCACCAGCAGAGATCCCCCCTACGAGCAGTACTTC.

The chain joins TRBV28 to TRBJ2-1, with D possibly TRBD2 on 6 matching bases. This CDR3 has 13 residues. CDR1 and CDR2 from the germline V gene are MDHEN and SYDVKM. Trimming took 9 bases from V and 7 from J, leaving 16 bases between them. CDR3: CASSGRRANEQFF. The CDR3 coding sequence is TGTGCCAGTTCCGGTCGGAGGGCAAATGAGCAGTTCTTC.

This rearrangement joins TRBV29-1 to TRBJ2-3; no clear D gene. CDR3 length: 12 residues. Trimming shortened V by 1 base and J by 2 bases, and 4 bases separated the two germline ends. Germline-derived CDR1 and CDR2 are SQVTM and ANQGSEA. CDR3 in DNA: TGCAGCGTTGAAGCTTTCACAGATACGCAGTATTTT. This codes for CSVEAFTDTQYF.